Each of the 18 T cell receptor beta chains below was sequenced from the same sample in a study of T cell responses to AZD1222 COVID-19 vaccine. Libraries were prepared by immunoSEQ multiplex PCR; TCRdb keeps only in-frame clonotypes and omits some of them. The sample gives tens of thousands of clones, 84% of which show up once; 15% to 20% is in the top ten. The sample here was peripheral blood, taken on day 0 of AZD1222 vaccination. The receptors originated from an adult in good health.

The chain carries TRBV11-2 and TRBJ2-7; 14 bases are shared with TRBD2. The CDR3 consists of 15 residues. Germline V lookup: CDR1 SGHAT, CDR2 FQNNGV. The trim removed 5 bases at V and 1 base at J, leaving 1 base unmatched. CDR3 sequence: CASSGLAGGSYEQYV. The CDR3 region has the DNA TGTGCCAGCAGCGGACTAGCGGGAGGATCCTACGAGCAGTACGTC.

The sample holds a few counts of this clone. The J gene is TRBJ2-7, the V gene TRBV6-5; tentatively, D is TRBD1 (6 bases). The V end lost 7 bases, the J end lost 6 bases, and 22 bases lay between the germline ends. CDR3 length: 15 amino acids. The germline gives CDR1 MNHEY, CDR2 SVGAGI. CDR3 protein: CASTLNVQGFLEQYF. For the CDR3, the DNA is TGTGCCAGCACTCTAAACGTACAGGGTTTCCTCGAGCAGTACTTC.

The chain employs TRBV28 and TRBJ2-2, with D perhaps TRBD1 (5 bases). Germline assignment: CDR1 MDHEN and CDR2 SYDVKM. V was pared by 8 bases and J by 1 base, with 11 bases between. The CDR3 loop spans 14 amino acids. In nucleotides, the CDR3 is TGTGCCAGCGCAAAACAGGAGAACACCGGGGAGCTGTTTTTT. It yields the protein CASAKQENTGELFF.

This clone was detected once. This rearrangement joins TRBV19 to TRBJ1-5; D not certain. This CDR3 comprises 13 residues. The V end lost 4 bases, the J end lost 4 bases, and 8 bases lay between the germline ends. In germline, CDR1 is LNHDA, CDR2 SQIVND (reference sequence). The CDR3: CASSKGLNQPQHF. Here the CDR3 DNA reads TGTGCCAGTAGTAAGGGATTGAATCAGCCCCAGCATTTT.

This chain's CDR3 is CASNRDRANQPQHF. DNA of the CDR3: TGTGCCAGCAACCGGGACAGGGCGAACCAGCCCCAGCATTTT. The chain carries TRBV6-5 and TRBJ1-5, with TRBD1 matching 9 bases. Per the germline V gene, CDR1 is MNHEY and CDR2 is SVGAGI. This CDR3 comprises 14 residues. V gave up 7 bases and J gave up 7 bases; unmatched junction bases: 8.

This clone was counted between two and nine times. The chain employs TRBV4-1 and TRBJ2-1; 8 bases map to TRBD2. This CDR3 has 16 residues. The trim removed 1 base at V and 6 bases at J, leaving 8 bases unmatched. Germline CDR1 MGHRA, CDR2 YSYEKL. The CDR3 reads CASSQGSGGPFNEQFF. DNA for the CDR3: TGCGCCAGCAGCCAAGGTTCGGGAGGGCCATTCAATGAGCAGTTCTTC.

The rearrangement links TRBV12-1 to TRBJ2-7; TRBD1 reflects the table's D call only, with no check against the DNA. TRBV12-1 constitutes a pseudogene. The CDR3 is made up of 14 amino acids. CDR3 nucleotide sequence: TGTGCCAGCAGCTTTGGGGCAGGGCTGGGCGAGCAGTACGTC. It specifies CASSFGAGLGEQYV.

In DNA, the CDR3 is TGTGCCAGCAGCTTTACCCCGCTCATCACCGGGGAGCTGTTTTTT. It specifies CASSFTPLITGELFF. The J gene is TRBJ2-2, the V gene TRBV7-9, with D uncertain. CDR3 length equals 15 residues. CDR1 SEHNR and CDR2 FQNEAQ come from the germline V gene (reference sequence). Deletions cut 3 bases from V and 4 bases from J, with 12 bases between.

The chain uses TRBV6-1 and TRBJ2-3; 7 bases line up with TRBD1. The junction had 8 bases not matched to a gene; V was cut back by 0 bases and J by 5 bases. Looked up from germline, CDR1 is MNHNS and CDR2 is SASEGT. This CDR3 is built from 16 residues. CDR3 region: CASSEARQGAVDTQYF. The CDR3 coding sequence is TGTGCCAGCAGTGAAGCCCGACAGGGTGCAGTAGATACGCAGTATTTT.

The chain uses TRBV9 and TRBJ2-1; 11 bases are shared with TRBD2. The CDR3 sequence is 14 residues long. Germline V gives CDR1 SGDLS, CDR2 YYNGEE. The J segment lost 10 bases and the V segment lost 2 bases, leaving 5 bases of the junction unmatched. The CDR3 sequence: CASSVLAGGLEQFF. DNA for the CDR3: TGTGCCAGCAGCGTCCTAGCGGGAGGATTGGAGCAGTTCTTC.

This chain joins TRBV12-3 or TRBV12-4 and TRBJ1-2; the D gene is possibly TRBD1 (5 bases). V lost 5 bases to trimming and J lost 8 bases, with 15 bases between them. The CDR3 is made up of 13 amino acids. The CDR3, as DNA: TGTGCCAGCAGTAACCCAGGGAATCGAGGCTACACCTTC. Its protein product is CASSNPGNRGYTF.

CDR3 DNA: TGTGCCAGCAGCCCCAATCCGGGACAGGGGGCCGGAGGCTACACCTTC. This sequence encodes CASSPNPGQGAGGYTF. This rearrangement joins TRBV5-5 to TRBJ1-2; TRBD1 matches at 12 bases. V lost 4 bases, J lost 8 bases, and 12 bases stayed unmatched. The CDR3 consists of 16 residues. The germline gives CDR1 SGHKS, CDR2 YYEKEE (reference sequence).

This clone came up a few times. The chain combines TRBV28 with TRBJ1-1; D remains ambiguous. The CDR3 spans 8 residues. V was clipped by 6 bases and J by 10 bases, with 3 bases between them. Germline CDR1 reads MDHEN; CDR2 reads SYDVKM. CDR3: CASRLAFF. CDR3 DNA: TGTGCCAGCAGGTTAGCTTTCTTT.

This clone has a single count. The J gene is TRBJ2-5, the V gene TRBV3-1 (or the pseudogene TRBV3-2); 9 bases map to TRBD2. Germline V gene lookup returns CDR1 LGHDT and CDR2 YNNKEL (reference sequence). The CDR3 covers 13 residues. The CDR3 here is CASGREGPETQYF. The CDR3 coding sequence is TGTGCTTCGGGGCGGGAGGGCCCGGAGACCCAGTACTTC.

The chain carries TRBV15 and TRBJ1-5, with 10 bases lining up with TRBD1. The V gene's germline CDR1 is LNHNV and CDR2 YYDKDF (reference sequence). Losses at the gene ends were 4 bases for V and 0 bases for J; bases not matched to a gene: 3. This CDR3 spans 16 amino acids. The CDR3 is CATSKGQGHSNQPQHF. CDR3 coding DNA: TGTGCCACCAGCAAGGGACAGGGGCATAGCAATCAGCCCCAGCATTTT.

The V and J genes are TRBV6-5 and TRBJ2-7, with 7 positions matching TRBD2. Germline CDR1 MNHEY, CDR2 SVGAGI. The CDR3 consists of 15 residues. Trimming took 7 bases from V and 1 from J; bases not matched to a gene: 10. CDR3 nucleotide sequence: TGTGCCAGCACCAAGACGGGGGGTATGTCCTACGAGCAGTACTTC. As protein: CASTKTGGMSYEQYF.

The chain links TRBV30 to TRBJ1-2, with a possible D match to TRBD1 (5 bases). The CDR3 contains 12 residues. Per the germline V gene, CDR1 is GTSNPN and CDR2 is SVGIG (reference sequence). Trimming pared 1 base from V and 8 bases from J, leaving 11 bases between. The CDR3 region is CAWSAQWGGYTF. CDR3 in DNA: TGTGCCTGGAGTGCACAGTGGGGGGGCTACACCTTC.

This chain joins TRBV27 and TRBJ2-2; 8 bases match TRBD2. Germline V gene sequence: CDR1 MNHEY, CDR2 SMNVEV (reference sequence). With V trimmed by 4 bases and J by 9 bases, 7 bases remained unmatched. The CDR3 is made up of 14 amino acids. The CDR3 region has the DNA TGTGCCAGCAGTTCCCCAGGACTAGCCCGGGAGCTGTTTTTT. It specifies CASSSPGLARELFF.